These T cell receptor beta chains were read from a single sample in a study of beta chain features in type 1 diabetes. The repertoire was sequenced with immunoSEQ multiplex PCR; TCRdb's copy has only in-frame clones and lacks some. The data hold 250,000 to 350,000 clones, with approximately 14% observed a single time. Sequences were obtained from central memory CD4+ T cells from blood. These receptors originate from a man aged 25-45 years in good health. The conserved cysteine and the conserved F or W are not part of the CDR3 here.

v_gene	j_gene	CDR3aa
TRBV19	TRBJ2-7	ASLGRGVNGSYEQY
TRBV11-2	TRBJ2-5	ASSLTRRETQY
TRBV27	TRBJ2-1	ASSFGHPNSYNEQF
TRBV5-5	TRBJ2-3	ASRPDLPSTDTQY
TRBV7-2	TRBJ1-2	ASSSPNLQGHGYT
TRBV29-1	TRBJ2-2	SVDRGLTGELF
TRBV5-1	TRBJ2-2	ASSLDRMNTGELF
TRBV7-2	TRBJ1-1	ASSPRPVRMNTEAF
TRBV7-9	TRBJ1-5	ASSLRGSYQPQH
TRBV4-3	TRBJ2-4	ASSQDVGTSDLAKNIQY
TRBV30	TRBJ2-4	AWNPLAKNIQY
TRBV5-1	TRBJ2-1	ASSLARTTLNNEQF
TRBV11-3	TRBJ2-1	ASSVGSTSSNEQF
TRBV11-3	TRBJ2-3	ASSWGRGADTQY
TRBV4-3	TRBJ2-5	ASSQAIERETQY
TRBV27	TRBJ1-1	ASALSGSGTEAF
TRBV5-6	TRBJ2-3	ASSLYGFEAGGGDTQY
TRBV11-1	TRBJ2-2	ASSSGLGGELF
TRBV6-5	TRBJ2-7	ASRGATYEQY
TRBV5-1	TRBJ1-2	ASSLPLGRGKGYT
TRBV29-1	TRBJ2-3	SAPQGPGTQY
TRBV12-2	TRBJ1-5	ASRLDDRSNQPQH
TRBV2	TRBJ1-2	ASSERLQGDNYGYT
TRBV12-5	TRBJ1-5	ASGSPGLGLNQPQH
TRBV28	TRBJ2-4	ASSRRDSRIQY
TRBV7-7	TRBJ2-5	ASSSRDREETQY
TRBV7-7	TRBJ2-3	ASSLNSGGTDTQY
TRBV27	TRBJ2-3	ASNYRVNSDTQY
TRBV6-5	TRBJ1-5	ASSYSAGSNQPQH
TRBV10-3	TRBJ1-1	AIRNDRNTEAF
TRBV4-3	TRBJ2-2	ASSQNIGTSPGELF
TRBV5-4	TRBJ2-4	ASSLWGGDVKNIQY
TRBV6-5	TRBJ2-7	ASSSTPGHPTEQY
TRBV2	TRBJ2-2	ASRRNSQPGELF
TRBV5-4	TRBJ2-5	ASSLWVSQETQY
TRBV6-5	TRBJ1-1	ASSLALRAF
TRBV9	TRBJ2-5	ASTAAAGAGETQY
TRBV11-3	TRBJ2-5	ASSPWGLAAQETQY
TRBV19	TRBJ1-1	ASSIQVQSRNTEAF
TRBV19	TRBJ2-3	ASSISGTQEDTQY
TRBV9	TRBJ2-2	ASSDRAGQGRVGELF
TRBV2	TRBJ1-3	ASSVHGISGNTIY
TRBV19	TRBJ2-2	ASSTGQFNTGELF
TRBV5-1	TRBJ2-5	ASSLGSGRAQETQY
TRBV30	TRBJ2-5	AWSARVRETQY
TRBV6-6	TRBJ2-5	ASKNRDRLETQY
TRBV15	TRBJ2-5	ATSRAREETQY
TRBV6-5	TRBJ1-2	ASSYDGNYGYT
TRBV5-8	TRBJ2-1	ASSSLRHNEQF
TRBV7-2	TRBJ2-5	ASSKNWGLGRGETQY
TRBV11-2	TRBJ2-3	ASSLLGGTASDTQY
TRBV6-1	TRBJ1-5	ASSEVLTGGNQPQH
TRBV7-2	TRBJ2-1	ASSLFSSAGPSYNEQF
TRBV2	TRBJ2-5	ASSRHPATQY
TRBV2	TRBJ2-1	ASRTSAYNEQF
TRBV5-6	TRBJ2-3	ASSSASGRADTQY
TRBV6-6	TRBJ2-1	ASSPPSGGYNEQF
TRBV21-1	TRBJ2-7	ASSQSVYEQY